Here is one T cell receptor beta chain with its context. The sample is drawn from a study of blood T cell repertoires in COVID-19. As originally analysed: Amplification of reference gene primers provided the estimated nucleated cell counts. TCRdb's table, derived via immunoSEQ multiplex PCR, lists solely in-frame clones and lacks some. The V and J calls and clone size are taken from that table; D and trimming were inferred from the DNA. The data show approximately 110,000 clones, about 84% seen once. The TCR was taken from a human donor in a cohort sampled during active COVID-19. Sequencing was performed on peripheral blood.

The CDR3 DNA reads TGTGCCAGCTCACCAGAGGGGGTCGCCTACGAGCAGTACTTC. Protein product: CASSPEGVAYEQYF. The V gene is TRBV18, the J gene TRBJ2-7, with D tentatively TRBD1 (6 bases). The CDR3 covers 14 residues. Germline V gene data show CDR1 as KGHSH and CDR2 as LQKENI. The V and J ends lost 2 bases and 2 bases respectively, with 10 bases between them.